The source of this T cell receptor beta chain is a study of T cell changes during pregnancy in multiple sclerosis. In its sample, this clone was seen once. Measured with immunoSEQ multiplex PCR; TCRdb has only the in-frame clones, and not every one. Altogether fewer than 45,000 clones are present, 90% being singletons, with the ten largest covering approximately 5.1%. The CDR3 consists of 14 residues. Trimming stripped 2 bases from V and 2 bases from J, with 10 bases between. The germline CDR1 and CDR2 sequences are MDHEN and SYDVKM. Here the sequenced sample was peripheral blood, taken in the third trimester of pregnancy. The origin of this receptor is a female donor in good health, enrolled as a control in a pregnancy study. V usage is TRBV28 and J usage is TRBJ2-7, with D unresolved. In DNA, the CDR3 is TGTGCCAGCAGTTTACCCTCAGGCACCTACGAGCAGTACTTC. It is translated as CASSLPSGTYEQYF.